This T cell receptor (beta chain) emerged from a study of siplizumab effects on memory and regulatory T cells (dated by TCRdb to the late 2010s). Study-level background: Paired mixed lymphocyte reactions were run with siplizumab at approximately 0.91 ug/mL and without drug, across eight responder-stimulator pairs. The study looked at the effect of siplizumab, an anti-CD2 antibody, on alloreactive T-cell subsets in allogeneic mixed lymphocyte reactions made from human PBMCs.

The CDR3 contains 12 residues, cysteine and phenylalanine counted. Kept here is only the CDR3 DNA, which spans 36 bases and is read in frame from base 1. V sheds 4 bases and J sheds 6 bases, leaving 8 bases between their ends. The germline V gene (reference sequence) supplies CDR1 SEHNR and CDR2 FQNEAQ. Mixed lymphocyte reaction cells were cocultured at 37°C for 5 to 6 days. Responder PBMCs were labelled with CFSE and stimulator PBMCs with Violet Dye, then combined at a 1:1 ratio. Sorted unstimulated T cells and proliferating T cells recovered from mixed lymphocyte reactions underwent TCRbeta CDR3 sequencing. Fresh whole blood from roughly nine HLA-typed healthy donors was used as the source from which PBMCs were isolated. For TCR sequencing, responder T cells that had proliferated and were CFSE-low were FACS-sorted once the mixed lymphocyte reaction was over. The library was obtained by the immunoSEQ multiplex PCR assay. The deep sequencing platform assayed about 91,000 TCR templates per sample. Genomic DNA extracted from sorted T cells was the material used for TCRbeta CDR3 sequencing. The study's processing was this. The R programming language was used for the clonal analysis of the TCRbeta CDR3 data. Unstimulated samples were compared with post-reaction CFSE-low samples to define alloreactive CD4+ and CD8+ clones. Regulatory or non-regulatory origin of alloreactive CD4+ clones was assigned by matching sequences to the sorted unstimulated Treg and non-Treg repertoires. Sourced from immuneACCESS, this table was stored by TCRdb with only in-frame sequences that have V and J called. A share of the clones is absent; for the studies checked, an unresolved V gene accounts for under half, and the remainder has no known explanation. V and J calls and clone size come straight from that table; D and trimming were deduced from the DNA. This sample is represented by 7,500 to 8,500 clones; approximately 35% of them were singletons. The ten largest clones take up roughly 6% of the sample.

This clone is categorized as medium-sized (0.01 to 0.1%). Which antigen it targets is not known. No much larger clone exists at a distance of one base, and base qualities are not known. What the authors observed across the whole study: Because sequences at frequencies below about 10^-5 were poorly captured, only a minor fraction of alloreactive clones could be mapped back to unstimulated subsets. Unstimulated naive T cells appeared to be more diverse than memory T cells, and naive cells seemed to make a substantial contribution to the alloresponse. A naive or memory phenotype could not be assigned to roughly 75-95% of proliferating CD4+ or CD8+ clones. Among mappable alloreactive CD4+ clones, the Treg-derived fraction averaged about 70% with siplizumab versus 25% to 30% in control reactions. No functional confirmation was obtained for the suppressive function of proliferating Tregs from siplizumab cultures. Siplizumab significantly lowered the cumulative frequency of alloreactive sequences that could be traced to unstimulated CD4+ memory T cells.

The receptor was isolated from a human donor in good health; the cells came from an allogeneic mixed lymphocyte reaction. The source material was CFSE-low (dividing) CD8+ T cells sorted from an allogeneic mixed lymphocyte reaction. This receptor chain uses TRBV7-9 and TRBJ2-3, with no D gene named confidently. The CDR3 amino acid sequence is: CASSSGRDTQYF. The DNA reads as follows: TGTGCCAGCAGCTCCGGTAGGGATACGCAGTATTTT.